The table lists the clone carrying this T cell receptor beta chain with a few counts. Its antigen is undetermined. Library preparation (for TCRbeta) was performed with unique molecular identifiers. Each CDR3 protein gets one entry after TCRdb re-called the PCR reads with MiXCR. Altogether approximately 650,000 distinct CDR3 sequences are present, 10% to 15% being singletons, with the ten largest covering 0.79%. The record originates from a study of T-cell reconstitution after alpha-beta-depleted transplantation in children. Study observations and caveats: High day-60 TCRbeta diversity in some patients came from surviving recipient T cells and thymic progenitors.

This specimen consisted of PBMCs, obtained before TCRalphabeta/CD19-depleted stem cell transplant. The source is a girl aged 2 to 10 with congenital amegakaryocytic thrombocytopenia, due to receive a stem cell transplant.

CDR3: CASSLMGNQPQHF. The CDR3, as DNA: TGTGCCAGCAGTTTGATGGGAAATCAGCCCCAGCATTTT. J is TRBJ1-5 and V is TRBV27; no clear D. With 3 bases removed from V and 4 bases from J, the gap between germline ends came to 7 bases. Germline-derived CDR1 and CDR2 are MNHEY and SMNVEV (reference sequence). The CDR3 has 13 residues.